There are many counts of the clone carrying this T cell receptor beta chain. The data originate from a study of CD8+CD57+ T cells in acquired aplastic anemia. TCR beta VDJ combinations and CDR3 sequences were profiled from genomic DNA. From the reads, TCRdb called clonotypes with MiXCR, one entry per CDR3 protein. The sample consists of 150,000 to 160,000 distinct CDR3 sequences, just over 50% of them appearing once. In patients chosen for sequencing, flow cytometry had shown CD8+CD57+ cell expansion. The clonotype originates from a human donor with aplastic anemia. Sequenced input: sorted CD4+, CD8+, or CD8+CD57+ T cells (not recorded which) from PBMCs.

The CDR3: CASSDAGLNEQFF. CDR3 in DNA: TGTGCCAGCAGTGACGCAGGGCTAAATGAGCAGTTCTTC. This chain connects TRBV6-1 to TRBJ2-1; TRBD1 might be the D (5 bases). CDR3 length equals 13 residues. CDR1 MNHNS and CDR2 SASEGT come from the germline V gene. Trimming took 3 bases from V and 7 from J, leaving 10 bases between them.